This T cell receptor (beta chain) derives from a study of CD8 T cells in Susac syndrome. This CDR3 contains 14 residues. After removal of 9 bases from V and 4 bases from J, the junction contained 7 bases not matched to a gene. Germline values: CDR1 SGHTA, CDR2 FQGNSA. Reverse transcription used roughly 0.45 to 1 ug RNA and random hexamers. In TCRdb, the immunoSEQ multiplex PCR reads were re-called with MiXCR into one record per CDR3 protein. Of 330,000 or so distinct CDR3 sequences listed, almost 85% are singletons. The specimen sequenced was CD8+ T cells from PBMCs. The TCR originated in a human donor with multiple sclerosis. The chain carries TRBV7-2 and TRBJ2-1; TRBD2 agrees at 9 bases. This CDR3 is CARSKAGGYNEQFF. DNA of the CDR3: TGTGCCAGGTCGAAGGCGGGAGGGTACAATGAGCAGTTCTTC.